This T cell receptor (beta chain) was identified during a study of cytomegalovirus exposure and HLA in healthy donors. A remark on this clone: The antigen is unknown.

V lost 6 bases and J lost 1; bases outside the gene matches: 9. The CDR3 contains 15 residues. Germline V gene sequence: CDR1 MNHNY, CDR2 SVGAGI (reference sequence). General observations from the study: Accounts indicate the classifier identified cytomegalovirus status with strong specificity and sensitivity.

13 Jbeta primers and 60 Vbeta primers were used for the PCR. Produced via immunoSEQ multiplex PCR; TCRdb's table is partial and in-frame only. This table has 200,000 or so clones, approximately 84% appearing once. The sequencing input was PBMCs. The chain joins TRBV6-6 to TRBJ2-7; 7 bases map to TRBD1. The clonotype was recovered from a boy younger than 18 in good health and CMV-seronegative. CDR3 DNA: TGTGCCAGCAGCCAAGGGGGCATGGGATCCTACGAGCAGTACTTC. It translates to CASSQGGMGSYEQYF.